A selection of T cell receptor beta chains follows, all from one sample in a study of cytomegalovirus exposure and HLA in healthy donors. Some clones are missing from TCRdb's copy, which holds only in-frame ones; the method was immunoSEQ multiplex PCR. The data hold approximately 110,000 clones, with about 61% observed a single time. The sample taken for sequencing was PBMCs. The receptors here all came from a man aged 18 to 30 in good health and CMV-seropositive. The CDR3 runs from the conserved cysteine through the conserved F or W. Fields, in order: J gene, V gene, clone size, CDR3 length, D gene, CDR3 protein, CDR3 DNA. The D gene is left open where the match is weak. The size field is filled for only some rows; it gives once, few, many or a size class.

j_gene: TRBJ2-7; v_gene: TRBV5-1; abundance: -; len: 15; d_gene: -; CDR3aa: CASSSVGGVLHEQYF; CDR3nt: TGCGCCAGCAGCTCGGTTGGAGGGGTTTTACACGAGCAGTACTTC
j_gene: TRBJ2-3; v_gene: TRBV5-1; abundance: -; len: 17; d_gene: TRBD2; CDR3aa: CASSLVSSGGAADTQYF; CDR3nt: TGCGCCAGCAGCTTGGTCTCTAGCGGGGGGGCCGCAGATACGCAGTATTTT
j_gene: TRBJ1-5; v_gene: TRBV15; abundance: -; len: 14; d_gene: -; CDR3aa: CAAGEGKGNQPQHF; CDR3nt: TGTGCCGCCGGGGAGGGGAAAGGCAATCAGCCCCAGCATTTT
j_gene: TRBJ1-1; v_gene: TRBV28; abundance: few; len: 16; d_gene: -; CDR3aa: CASSLAAGIRPLNAFF; CDR3nt: TGTGCCAGCAGTTTAGCGGCGGGCATTAGGCCACTGAATGCTTTCTTT
j_gene: TRBJ1-4; v_gene: TRBV5-1; abundance: -; len: 19; d_gene: TRBD1; CDR3aa: CASSLERTGGLSANEKLFF; CDR3nt: TGCGCCAGCAGCTTGGAGAGGACAGGGGGCTTATCAGCTAATGAAAAACTGTTTTTT
j_gene: TRBJ1-5; v_gene: TRBV19; abundance: -; len: 12; d_gene: -; CDR3aa: CASDGGGQPQHF; CDR3nt: TGTGCCAGTGATGGGGGGGGTCAGCCCCAGCATTTT
j_gene: TRBJ1-6; v_gene: TRBV5-5; abundance: -; len: 13; d_gene: -; CDR3aa: CASSPTNNSPLHF; CDR3nt: TGTGCCAGCAGCCCGACAAATAATTCACCCCTCCACTTT
j_gene: TRBJ1-6; v_gene: TRBV6-1; abundance: few; len: 15; d_gene: TRBD1; CDR3aa: CASSEGTGENSPLHF; CDR3nt: TGTGCCAGCAGTGAAGGGACAGGAGAGAATTCACCCCTCCACTTT
j_gene: TRBJ2-3; v_gene: TRBV28; abundance: -; len: 16; d_gene: -; CDR3aa: CASSLGRGVSTDTQYF; CDR3nt: TGTGCCAGCAGCCTCGGGCGGGGCGTCTCTACAGATACGCAGTATTTT
j_gene: TRBJ2-7; v_gene: TRBV13; abundance: -; len: 19; d_gene: TRBD1; CDR3aa: CASSLDKGQGAKGSYEQYF; CDR3nt: TGTGCCAGCAGCCTAGACAAGGGACAGGGGGCGAAGGGGTCCTACGAGCAGTACTTC
j_gene: TRBJ1-4; v_gene: TRBV9; abundance: -; len: 15; d_gene: TRBD1; CDR3aa: CASSVSTGVDEKLFF; CDR3nt: TGTGCCAGCAGCGTGTCAACAGGGGTGGACGAAAAACTGTTTTTT
j_gene: TRBJ2-2; v_gene: TRBV4-1; abundance: few; len: 16; d_gene: -; CDR3aa: CASSQGSPGMRGELFF; CDR3nt: TGCGCCAGCAGCCAAGGATCTCCCGGGATGAGGGGGGAGCTGTTTTTT
j_gene: TRBJ2-5; v_gene: TRBV6-1; abundance: -; len: 18; d_gene: TRBD2; CDR3aa: CASSGGVQGLAGQETQYF; CDR3nt: TGTGCCAGCAGTGGGGGCGTCCAGGGACTAGCGGGGCAAGAGACCCAGTACTTC
j_gene: TRBJ1-1; v_gene: TRBV15; abundance: once; len: 13; d_gene: -; CDR3aa: CATSRDTGMGAFF; CDR3nt: TGTGCCACCAGCAGAGATACGGGGATGGGAGCTTTCTTT
j_gene: TRBJ1-4; v_gene: TRBV2; abundance: -; len: 13; d_gene: TRBD1; CDR3aa: CASREGAREKLFF; CDR3nt: TGTGCCAGCAGAGAGGGGGCGAGGGAAAAACTGTTTTTT
j_gene: TRBJ2-3; v_gene: TRBV5-1; abundance: -; len: 13; d_gene: TRBD2; CDR3aa: CASSTREADTQYF; CDR3nt: TGCGCCAGCAGCACCCGGGAGGCAGATACGCAGTATTTT
j_gene: TRBJ2-3; v_gene: TRBV4-3; abundance: -; len: 19; d_gene: -; CDR3aa: CASSQDWGGLLSFTDTQYF; CDR3nt: TGCGCCAGCAGCCAAGATTGGGGGGGGCTCCTTTCCTTCACAGATACGCAGTATTTT
j_gene: TRBJ2-7; v_gene: TRBV5-1; abundance: -; len: 16; d_gene: -; CDR3aa: CASSLRGRGTYYEQYF; CDR3nt: TGCGCCAGCAGCTTGCGGGGGCGGGGGACTTATTACGAGCAGTACTTC
j_gene: TRBJ1-5; v_gene: TRBV28; abundance: -; len: 13; d_gene: -; CDR3aa: CASIPRGFQPQHF; CDR3nt: TGTGCCAGCATCCCACGCGGGTTTCAGCCCCAGCATTTT
j_gene: TRBJ2-2; v_gene: TRBV10-1; abundance: -; len: 15; d_gene: TRBD1; CDR3aa: CASSERGPNAGELFF; CDR3nt: TGCGCCAGCAGTGAAAGGGGGCCGAACGCCGGGGAGCTGTTTTTT
j_gene: TRBJ2-3; v_gene: TRBV5-4; abundance: -; len: 16; d_gene: TRBD2; CDR3aa: CASSRGTSGVTDTQYF; CDR3nt: TGTGCCAGCAGCCGAGGGACTAGCGGGGTCACAGATACGCAGTATTTT
j_gene: TRBJ2-2; v_gene: TRBV7-9; abundance: few; len: 16; d_gene: -; CDR3aa: CSSSLRQGLNTGELFF; CDR3nt: TGTTCCAGCAGCTTAAGGCAGGGGTTGAACACCGGGGAGCTGTTTTTT
j_gene: TRBJ1-2; v_gene: TRBV28; abundance: few; len: 14; d_gene: -; CDR3aa: CASVPTGGNYGYTF; CDR3nt: TGTGCCAGCGTCCCCACCGGCGGGAACTATGGCTACACCTTC
j_gene: TRBJ2-3; v_gene: TRBV2; abundance: -; len: 16; d_gene: TRBD2; CDR3aa: CASTKGGTSFTDTQYF; CDR3nt: TGTGCCAGCACCAAAGGGGGGACTAGCTTCACAGATACGCAGTATTTT
j_gene: TRBJ2-3; v_gene: TRBV5-4; abundance: -; len: 14; d_gene: -; CDR3aa: CASSLFSFGDTQYF; CDR3nt: TGTGCCAGCAGCTTGTTTAGTTTCGGAGATACGCAGTATTTT
j_gene: TRBJ1-6; v_gene: TRBV15; abundance: -; len: 14; d_gene: -; CDR3aa: CATSRTLSNSPLHF; CDR3nt: TGTGCCACCAGCAGGACACTCTCGAATTCACCCCTCCACTTT
j_gene: TRBJ2-1; v_gene: TRBV7-9; abundance: -; len: 16; d_gene: -; CDR3aa: CASSPLMSGVGNEQFF; CDR3nt: TGTGCCAGCAGCCCGCTCATGAGCGGAGTGGGCAATGAGCAGTTCTTC
j_gene: TRBJ2-2; v_gene: TRBV9; abundance: -; len: 16; d_gene: TRBD1; CDR3aa: CASSAAGTGMAGELFF; CDR3nt: TGTGCCAGCAGCGCCGCCGGGACAGGTATGGCCGGGGAGCTGTTTTTT
j_gene: TRBJ2-1; v_gene: TRBV13; abundance: -; len: 15; d_gene: -; CDR3aa: CASSAPWGLVNEQFF; CDR3nt: TGTGCCAGCAGCGCGCCCTGGGGCCTCGTCAATGAGCAGTTCTTC
j_gene: TRBJ2-1; v_gene: TRBV23-1; abundance: -; len: 16; d_gene: TRBD1; CDR3aa: CASLRAGTGVRDEQFF; CDR3nt: TGCGCCAGCTTAAGGGCCGGGACAGGGGTCCGCGATGAGCAGTTCTTC
j_gene: TRBJ2-5; v_gene: TRBV5-1; abundance: few; len: 18; d_gene: TRBD2; CDR3aa: CASRGGTSGASYQETQYF; CDR3nt: TGCGCCAGCAGGGGAGGGACTAGCGGGGCTTCGTACCAAGAGACCCAGTACTTC
j_gene: TRBJ2-1; v_gene: TRBV11-2; abundance: few; len: 15; d_gene: TRBD2; CDR3aa: CASSLRPSGVNEQFF; CDR3nt: TGTGCCAGCAGCTTGAGGCCTAGCGGGGTGAATGAGCAGTTCTTC
j_gene: TRBJ1-5; v_gene: TRBV11-2; abundance: -; len: 17; d_gene: TRBD1; CDR3aa: CASSLDWERGLGQPQHF; CDR3nt: TGTGCCAGCAGCTTAGATTGGGAGAGGGGGCTTGGGCAGCCCCAGCATTTT
j_gene: TRBJ1-2; v_gene: TRBV2; abundance: -; len: 14; d_gene: -; CDR3aa: CASALDSADYGYTF; CDR3nt: TGTGCCAGCGCTCTGGACAGTGCAGACTATGGCTACACCTTC
j_gene: TRBJ1-2; v_gene: TRBV7-3; abundance: -; len: 13; d_gene: -; CDR3aa: CASSLVAGDGYTF; CDR3nt: TGTGCCAGCAGCTTAGTGGCAGGGGATGGCTACACCTTC
j_gene: TRBJ2-2; v_gene: TRBV27; abundance: -; len: 16; d_gene: TRBD1; CDR3aa: CASRYRGDKDTGELFF; CDR3nt: TGTGCCAGCAGGTACAGGGGGGATAAGGACACCGGGGAGCTGTTTTTT
j_gene: TRBJ2-3; v_gene: TRBV6-1; abundance: -; len: 17; d_gene: TRBD2; CDR3aa: CASSDFAGGPGTDTQYF; CDR3nt: TGTGCCAGCAGTGATTTCGCGGGGGGGCCAGGCACAGATACGCAGTATTTT
j_gene: TRBJ2-7; v_gene: TRBV27; abundance: -; len: 18; d_gene: TRBD2; CDR3aa: CASSLRDRGTSGVYEQYF; CDR3nt: TGTGCCAGCAGTTTAAGGGATCGCGGGACTAGCGGGGTCTACGAGCAGTACTTC
j_gene: TRBJ2-5; v_gene: TRBV21-1; abundance: few; len: 14; d_gene: -; CDR3aa: CASSTQQGKETQYF; CDR3nt: TGTGCCAGCAGCACGCAGCAGGGTAAAGAGACCCAGTACTTC
j_gene: TRBJ2-1; v_gene: TRBV5-1; abundance: -; len: 14; d_gene: -; CDR3aa: CASSLVTRYNEQFF; CDR3nt: TGCGCCAGCAGCTTGGTTACACGCTACAATGAGCAGTTCTTC
j_gene: TRBJ2-3; v_gene: TRBV27; abundance: -; len: 16; d_gene: -; CDR3aa: CASSYGFGGATDTQYF; CDR3nt: TGTGCCAGCAGCTACGGTTTTGGGGGGGCTACGGATACGCAGTATTTT
j_gene: TRBJ2-1; v_gene: TRBV5-1; abundance: -; len: 14; d_gene: TRBD1; CDR3aa: CASSSGTGVNEQFF; CDR3nt: TGCGCCAGCAGCTCGGGGACAGGGGTCAATGAGCAGTTCTTC
j_gene: TRBJ2-1; v_gene: TRBV6-6; abundance: -; len: 13; d_gene: TRBD1; CDR3aa: CASTGTTGSEQFF; CDR3nt: TGTGCCAGCACAGGGACGACAGGGAGTGAGCAGTTCTTC
j_gene: TRBJ1-4; v_gene: TRBV5-1; abundance: few; len: 14; d_gene: -; CDR3aa: CASSLAGGNEKLFF; CDR3nt: TGCGCCAGCAGCTTGGCCGGGGGTAATGAAAAACTGTTTTTT
j_gene: TRBJ1-2; v_gene: TRBV29-1; abundance: few; len: 11; d_gene: TRBD1; CDR3aa: CSARTGGGYTF; CDR3nt: TGCAGCGCTCGGACAGGGGGCGGCTACACCTTC
j_gene: TRBJ2-1; v_gene: TRBV7-9; abundance: -; len: 12; d_gene: -; CDR3aa: CSSSLANHWALF; CDR3nt: TGTTCCAGCAGCTTAGCGAATCATTGGGCGCTCTTC
j_gene: TRBJ1-6; v_gene: TRBV19; abundance: -; len: 13; d_gene: -; CDR3aa: CASSTKLDSPLHF; CDR3nt: TGTGCCAGTAGTACGAAACTGGATTCACCCCTCCACTTT
j_gene: TRBJ2-1; v_gene: TRBV29-1; abundance: -; len: 12; d_gene: TRBD2; CDR3aa: CSVETHGTNSFF; CDR3nt: TGCAGCGTTGAGACCCACGGGACTAACTCGTTCTTC
j_gene: TRBJ1-6; v_gene: TRBV7-9; abundance: -; len: 14; d_gene: -; CDR3aa: CASSLKTDQSPLHF; CDR3nt: TGTGCCAGCAGCTTAAAGACAGACCAATCACCCCTCCACTTT
j_gene: TRBJ1-5; v_gene: TRBV7-8; abundance: -; len: 15; d_gene: TRBD1; CDR3aa: CASSQDRGPSQPQHF; CDR3nt: TGTGCCAGCAGCCAAGACAGGGGGCCTAGTCAGCCCCAGCATTTT
j_gene: TRBJ2-3; v_gene: TRBV29-1; abundance: few; len: 12; d_gene: -; CDR3aa: CSVDRGTDTQYF; CDR3nt: TGCAGCGTTGACCGGGGCACAGATACGCAGTATTTT
j_gene: TRBJ2-1; v_gene: TRBV6-1; abundance: once; len: 12; d_gene: TRBD2; CDR3aa: CASSALADEQFF; CDR3nt: TGTGCCAGCAGTGCACTAGCGGATGAGCAGTTCTTC
j_gene: TRBJ1-4; v_gene: TRBV5-4; abundance: few; len: 17; d_gene: TRBD1; CDR3aa: CASSLSVNRGSNEKLFF; CDR3nt: TGTGCCAGCAGCCTATCAGTGAACAGGGGATCTAATGAAAAACTGTTTTTT
j_gene: TRBJ1-3; v_gene: TRBV7-9; abundance: -; len: 12; d_gene: -; CDR3aa: CASSPQGNTIYF; CDR3nt: TGTGCCAGCAGCCCCCAAGGAAACACCATATATTTT
j_gene: TRBJ2-1; v_gene: TRBV6-5; abundance: -; len: 13; d_gene: -; CDR3aa: CASSYSMENEQFF; CDR3nt: TGTGCCAGCAGTTACTCGATGGAGAATGAGCAGTTCTTC
j_gene: TRBJ2-3; v_gene: TRBV11-2; abundance: -; len: 17; d_gene: TRBD2; CDR3aa: CASSLFASGFLTDTQYF; CDR3nt: TGTGCCAGCAGCTTATTCGCTAGCGGGTTTCTTACAGATACGCAGTATTTT
j_gene: TRBJ2-1; v_gene: TRBV11-2; abundance: -; len: 15; d_gene: TRBD2; CDR3aa: CASSWDGGKGNEQFF; CDR3nt: TGTGCCAGCAGCTGGGACGGGGGGAAGGGCAATGAGCAGTTCTTC
j_gene: TRBJ2-5; v_gene: TRBV14; abundance: -; len: 18; d_gene: TRBD2; CDR3aa: CASSQGLAGPNSGKTQYF; CDR3nt: TGTGCCAGCAGCCAGGGACTAGCGGGGCCAAACTCCGGGAAGACCCAGTACTTC